Listed below are T cell receptor beta chains from one sample, sequenced in a study of T cells in localized non-small cell lung cancer. Data came from immunoSEQ multiplex PCR; TCRdb stores just in-frame clones and leaves some out. The sample yields 13,000 or so clones, around 84% seen once. Material: peripheral blood, obtained before any cancer treatment. The receptors here all came from a male donor aged 60 or over with stage I squamous cell lung carcinoma. Each CDR3 is given with its conserved first and last residue. A D gene is named only where the DNA matches it firmly. Part of the rows lack a size; the others show once, few, many or a class for expanded clones.

cdr3_nt	cdr3_aa	clone_size	d_call	v_call	j_call
TGTGCCAGCACCCTCCTAGGGACCCAGTACTTC	CASTLLGTQYF	NA	NA	TRBV6-1	TRBJ2-5
TGCGCCAGCAGCGCCTGGACAGGGATGGCCTACACAGATACGCAGTATTTT	CASSAWTGMAYTDTQYF	NA	TRBD1	TRBV5-1	TRBJ2-3
TGTGCCTGGAGTGGGCCGACAGACTACTTCTCTGGGGCCAACGTCCTGACTTTC	CAWSGPTDYFSGANVLTF	NA	NA	TRBV30	TRBJ2-6
TGTGCCAGCAGCCAAGTGGGCGGTAGCGGGAACTACGAGCAGTACTTC	CASSQVGGSGNYEQYF	few	TRBD2	TRBV4-2	TRBJ2-7
TGTGCCAGCAGCCTAAACAGGGGACACTACGAGCAGTACTTC	CASSLNRGHYEQYF	NA	TRBD1	TRBV6-5	TRBJ2-7
TGTGCCAGTCATGACAGTGGTCGGAGGGGAGCTTTCTTT	CASHDSGRRGAFF	once	NA	TRBV6-1	TRBJ1-1
TGTGCCAGCAGCTTAATGAGCGGGAAGGCCTACAATGAGCAGTTCTTC	CASSLMSGKAYNEQFF	NA	TRBD2	TRBV7-2	TRBJ2-1
TGTGCCTGGAGGGGACAGCAAGAGACCCAGTACTTC	CAWRGQQETQYF	few	TRBD1	TRBV30	TRBJ2-5
TGTGCCAGCAGCTTAAGTATTAGCGAGCAGTACTTC	CASSLSISEQYF	NA	NA	TRBV28	TRBJ2-7
TGTGCCAGCCGTTCTTTCGGGGACTATGGCTACACCTTC	CASRSFGDYGYTF	few	NA	TRBV5-6	TRBJ1-2
TGCGCCAGCAGCTCGACAGGGGAGGGCTATGGCTACACCTTC	CASSSTGEGYGYTF	NA	TRBD1	TRBV5-1	TRBJ1-2
TGTGCCACCAGCAGAGTAGGTGGGCAAGAGACCCAGTACTTC	CATSRVGGQETQYF	NA	NA	TRBV15	TRBJ2-5
TGTGCCAGCACCTCCACAGATACGCAGTATTTT	CASTSTDTQYF	NA	NA	TRBV6-1	TRBJ2-3
TGCGCCAGCAGCTTGCGACTGGGACCGGACGAGCAGTACTTC	CASSLRLGPDEQYF	NA	NA	TRBV5-1	TRBJ2-7
TGCGCCAGCAGCTTAGGTCCAGGGCGTCTAGAAACCATATATTTT	CASSLGPGRLETIYF	NA	NA	TRBV5-1	TRBJ1-3
TGTGCCAGCAGCATGACACTCTCCTACGAGCAGTACTTC	CASSMTLSYEQYF	NA	NA	TRBV6-1	TRBJ2-7
TGTGCCAGCTCATCCCAGGGGCCCACAGAGTATCAGCAGTACTTC	CASSSQGPTEYQQYF	NA	NA	TRBV18	TRBJ2-7
TGTGCCAGCAGCTCCGGGAGTCTTGTGGGTCCCGAGACCCAGTACTTC	CASSSGSLVGPETQYF	NA	NA	TRBV7-2	TRBJ2-5
TGTGCCAGCCGAAATAGGGGCAGCTATGGCTACACCTTC	CASRNRGSYGYTF	few	NA	TRBV5-4	TRBJ1-2
TGTGCCAGTAGTAACACCGGGGAGCTGTTTTTT	CASSNTGELFF	NA	NA	TRBV19	TRBJ2-2
TGTGCCAGCAGGGAGGGTACCGGGGAGCTGTTTTTT	CASREGTGELFF	NA	NA	TRBV28	TRBJ2-2
TGTGCCAGCCTAGCCAAAAACATTCAGTACTTC	CASLAKNIQYF	NA	NA	TRBV6-1	TRBJ2-4
TGTGCCAGCAGCCTGACCTCGGGGACAGGGGGGAGAGAAAACGAAAAACTGTTTTTT	CASSLTSGTGGRENEKLFF	NA	TRBD1	TRBV4-2	TRBJ1-4
TGCAGTGCCAGGATGGACTCCGAGCAGTTCTTC	CSARMDSEQFF	NA	NA	TRBV20-1	TRBJ2-1
TGTGCCAGCATGATCTCAGCGGGTAGCAATCAGCCCCAGCATTTT	CASMISAGSNQPQHF	once	NA	TRBV6-5	TRBJ1-5
TGTGCCAGCAGCTTAGCAGGGGCGAACTATGGCTACACCTTC	CASSLAGANYGYTF	NA	NA	TRBV7-2	TRBJ1-2
TGTGCCAGCAGCTCCGACAAGGGTGAAGCTTTCTTT	CASSSDKGEAFF	NA	NA	TRBV7-2	TRBJ1-1
TGTGCCAGCTCCCCGGGGCGCGGGGGCTCACCCCTCCACTTT	CASSPGRGGSPLHF	NA	NA	TRBV9	TRBJ1-6
TGCAGCGTAATAGCGGGCCATTGGGGAGATACGCAGTATTTT	CSVIAGHWGDTQYF	NA	TRBD2	TRBV29-1	TRBJ2-3
TGTGCCAGCAGCTTGGGGCGAGTAGTAGGCTACAATGAGCAGTTCTTC	CASSLGRVVGYNEQFF	few	NA	TRBV5-4	TRBJ2-1
TGTGCCAGCAGCCGCCGGCCCCGAGGGCGGATCGATGAAGCTTTCTTT	CASSRRPRGRIDEAFF	NA	NA	TRBV7-9	TRBJ1-1
TGTGCCAGCAGCTTATACGGGGGCGGAGAGACCCAGTACTTC	CASSLYGGGETQYF	NA	NA	TRBV7-9	TRBJ2-5
TGTGCAAGTCGCCCCGTGGCGGACGAGCAGTACTTC	CASRPVADEQYF	NA	NA	TRBV12-2	TRBJ2-7
TGTGCCAGCAGCTTAGGACAGGGATCGCTCAGAGAGCAGTTCTTC	CASSLGQGSLREQFF	NA	TRBD1	TRBV7-2	TRBJ2-1
TGTGCCAGCAGGGGGTGGGCGGGAGCCGAGTACTTC	CASRGWAGAEYF	NA	TRBD2	TRBV6-5	TRBJ2-7
TGTGCCAGCAGCAAGGAGAACACTGAAGCTTTCTTT	CASSKENTEAFF	NA	NA	TRBV6-1	TRBJ1-1
TGTGCCAGCACCCGGACTAGCTCCAACCAAGAGACCCAGTACTTC	CASTRTSSNQETQYF	NA	TRBD2	TRBV9	TRBJ2-5
TGCGCCAGCCGTACGGACAGTAGTTCCTACAATGAGCAGTTCTTC	CASRTDSSSYNEQFF	NA	NA	TRBV5-1	TRBJ2-1
TGTGCCAGCAGTTCGGACCGAAACACCGGGGAGCTGTTTTTT	CASSSDRNTGELFF	NA	NA	TRBV2	TRBJ2-2
TGTGCCAGCAGTTACTCGATGGGCCAAGAGACCCAGTACTTC	CASSYSMGQETQYF	NA	NA	TRBV6-5	TRBJ2-5
TGTGCCAGCAGTCCCGGGTGGTGGGGGGAATCGGGCACTGAAGCTTTCTTT	CASSPGWWGESGTEAFF	NA	NA	TRBV11-2	TRBJ1-1
TGTGCCAGCAGTTCGCCCTCCGGGACAGCAGCCTACGAGCAGTACTTC	CASSSPSGTAAYEQYF	NA	TRBD1	TRBV27	TRBJ2-7
TGTGCCAGCACCAGGGCAGCTGGGGCCAACGTCCTGACTTTC	CASTRAAGANVLTF	NA	NA	TRBV5-6	TRBJ2-6
TGTGCCTGGAGTAACAGGGCCTACGAGCAGTACTTC	CAWSNRAYEQYF	once	NA	TRBV30	TRBJ2-7
TGCGCCAGCCAGGGACAGGGGTACTCCGTGGGCACTGAAGCTTTCTTT	CASQGQGYSVGTEAFF	NA	TRBD1	TRBV5-1	TRBJ1-1
TGCGCCAGCAGCCATTTAGGAGGGAAAAATCAGCCCCAGCATTTT	CASSHLGGKNQPQHF	NA	NA	TRBV4-1	TRBJ1-5
TGTGCCAGCAGATCGGACAGTCCGTTCTATGGCTACACCTTC	CASRSDSPFYGYTF	NA	NA	TRBV7-9	TRBJ1-2
TGTGCCATCTCGGGACTAGCGGGATTACGGGGAAAGACCCAGTACTTC	CAISGLAGLRGKTQYF	NA	TRBD2	TRBV2	TRBJ2-5
TGCGCCAGCAGTGTCGGCGGGCCGCAGTTCTTC	CASSVGGPQFF	few	NA	TRBV10-1	TRBJ2-1
TGTGCCAGCAGTTACAGGAGGAGTCAGCCCCAGCATTTT	CASSYRRSQPQHF	few	NA	TRBV6-5	TRBJ1-5
TGTGCCAGCAGCCCTAGGACAGGGGGCGGGGAGACCCAGTACTTC	CASSPRTGGGETQYF	few	TRBD1	TRBV7-7	TRBJ2-5
TGTGCCAGCAGCTCCAGAAGGTTACAGGTATCTACTGAAGCTTTCTTT	CASSSRRLQVSTEAFF	NA	NA	TRBV7-2	TRBJ1-1
TGTGCCAGCAGCTTAGAGGGTAGCGGGAGGGTCTCCAATGAGCAGTTCTTC	CASSLEGSGRVSNEQFF	once	TRBD2	TRBV11-3	TRBJ2-1
TGCGCCAGCAGCTTGGCCCCAGCTGGCGGGATCTTCGGGGAGCTGTTTTTT	CASSLAPAGGIFGELFF	NA	NA	TRBV5-1	TRBJ2-2
TGTGCCAGTAGTATCTCCGGGCTCACCGGGGAGCTGTTTTTT	CASSISGLTGELFF	NA	NA	TRBV19	TRBJ2-2